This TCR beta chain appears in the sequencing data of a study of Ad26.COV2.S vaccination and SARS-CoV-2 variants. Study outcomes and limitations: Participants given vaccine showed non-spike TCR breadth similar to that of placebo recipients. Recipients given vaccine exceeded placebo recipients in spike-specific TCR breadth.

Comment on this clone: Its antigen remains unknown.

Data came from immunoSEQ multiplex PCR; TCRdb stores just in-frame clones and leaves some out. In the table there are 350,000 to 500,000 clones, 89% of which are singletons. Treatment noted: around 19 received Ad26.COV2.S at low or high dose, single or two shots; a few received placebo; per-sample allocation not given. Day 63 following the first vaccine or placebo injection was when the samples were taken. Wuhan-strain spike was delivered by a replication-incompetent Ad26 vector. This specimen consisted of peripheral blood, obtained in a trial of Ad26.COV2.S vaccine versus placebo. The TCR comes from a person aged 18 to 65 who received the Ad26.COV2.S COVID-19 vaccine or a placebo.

CDR3 residues: CSVDSGATEAFF. CDR3 bases: TGCAGCGTTGACAGTGGGGCCACTGAAGCTTTCTTT. The V gene is TRBV29-1, the J gene TRBJ1-1; the D gene is possibly TRBD1 (5 bases). Germline CDR1 is SQVTM and CDR2 is ANQGSEA. The CDR3 totals 12 residues. With 3 bases removed from V and 4 bases from J, the gap between germline ends came to 9 bases.